One and the same sample provided the 27 T cell receptor beta chains below, sequenced in a study of CD8 T cells in ankylosing spondylitis (dated by TCRdb to the late 2010s). The library relied on 5' RACE. Sequencer: Illumina HiSeq 2500. TCRdb reprocessed the public reads (quality trimming at Q25 with fastp, clone calling with MiXCR) and kept in-frame beta chains. Here each entry gathers all rows of one CDR3 protein and keeps the most common genes and DNA. For this sample the table gives hundreds of thousands of distinct CDR3 sequences, of which around 26% were detected only once. The ten largest make up approximately 1% of the sample. Paper-wide results and their limitations: A TCR beta motif of several highly homologous amino acid variants appeared characteristic of blood from ankylosing spondylitis patients.

Which antigens these TCRs recognize remains unknown. Sequencing used blood, either unsorted or a sorted T cell fraction (not recorded which). Receptors originate from a male donor with ankylosing spondylitis.

This clonotype was detected only a few times. The gene calls are TRBV24-1 and TRBJ1-2; the D gene is possibly TRBD1 (5 bases). Germline V gives CDR1 KGHDR, CDR2 SFDVKD. This CDR3 is built from 13 residues. The ends were cut back, 4 bases at V and 4 bases at J, with 9 bases in the middle. CDR3 region: CATSDRQLYGYTF. CDR3 coding DNA: TGTGCCACCAGTGACCGACAGCTCTATGGCTACACCTTC.

This clonotype occurred a few times. It may be a read error: a sequence one base away is much more abundant. The chain uses TRBV6-6 and TRBJ1-2; possible D gene TRBD1, 6 bases. Germline CDR1 is MNHNY and CDR2 is SVGAGI (reference sequence). V dropped 4 bases and J dropped 4 bases, with 7 bases sitting between them. This CDR3 contains 12 residues. CDR3 in DNA: TGTGCCAGCAGTTCACAGGGCTATGGCTACACCTTC. It specifies CASSSQGYGYTF.

V usage is TRBV29-1 and J usage is TRBJ2-7; TRBD1 is a possible D gene (6 bases). V was shortened by 4 bases and J by 4 bases, with 11 bases between the two germline ends. CDR3 length: 12 amino acids. Germline assignment: CDR1 SQVTM and CDR2 ANQGSEA. This CDR3 is CSVVVGGYEQYF. DNA of the CDR3: TGCAGCGTTGTGGTAGGGGGATACGAGCAGTACTTC.

This chain links TRBV5-1 with TRBJ2-1, with 8 bases lining up with TRBD2. This CDR3 spans 13 amino acids. The germline V gene has CDR1 SGHRS and CDR2 YFSETQ. Germline trimming cut 1 base from V and 14 bases from J; bases unmatched to any gene: 8. The CDR3 DNA is TGCGCCAGCAGCTTGAGCGGACTAGCCGGGGAGTTCTTC. This sequence encodes CASSLSGLAGEFF.

The V gene is TRBV15, the J gene TRBJ1-6; the D is unclear. CDR3 length equals 16 residues. The V end lost 1 base, the J end lost 1 base, and 8 bases lay between the germline ends. Germline CDR1 LNHNV, CDR2 YYDKDF (reference sequence). CDR3 in DNA: TGTGCCACCAGCAGAGTTGTGGGGTCCTATAATTCACCCCTCCACTTT. The encoded protein is CATSRVVGSYNSPLHF.

This rearrangement joins TRBV4-2 to TRBJ2-7; 9 nucleotides match TRBD1. CDR3 size: 14 residues. The V gene end was trimmed by 6 bases and the J gene end by 3 bases; junction bases not matched to a gene: 6. Germline V CDR1 and CDR2: LGHNA, YNFKEQ. The CDR3 DNA sequence: TGTGCCAGCAGTATCATGGACAGGGGCTACGAGCAGTACTTC. This sequence encodes CASSIMDRGYEQYF.

This clonotype was seen a few times. Here the CDR3 DNA reads TGCAGCTCGACGGGACTAGCGGGATCCACAGATACGCAGTATTTT. The encoded protein is CSSTGLAGSTDTQYF. This chain joins TRBV29-1 and TRBJ2-3; TRBD2 agrees at 13 bases. The CDR3 consists of 15 residues. Germline V gives CDR1 SQVTM, CDR2 ANQGSEA. The J segment lost 2 bases and the V segment lost 8 bases, leaving 7 bases of the junction unmatched.

The chain combines TRBV20-1 with TRBJ1-3, with D possibly TRBD1 on 5 matching bases. Germline assignment: CDR1 DFQATT and CDR2 SNEGSKA (reference sequence). The CDR3 runs 15 residues. Trimming shortened V by 0 bases and J by 2 bases, and 11 bases separated the two germline ends. CDR3 nucleotide sequence: TGCAGTGCTAGAGATCCGAGGGGACCTGGAAACACCATATATTTT. Translation gives CSARDPRGPGNTIYF.

The rearrangement joins TRBV6-2 or TRBV6-3 to TRBJ2-2, with TRBD2 matching over 10 bases. The CDR3 is made up of 16 amino acids. V gave up 6 bases and J gave up 7 bases; unmatched junction bases: 11. The germline gives CDR1 MNHEY, CDR2 SVGEGT. The chain's CDR3 is CASSDGLAGVDGELFF. The CDR3 region has the DNA TGTGCCAGCAGCGACGGTCTAGCGGGAGTGGACGGGGAGCTGTTTTTT.

This clonotype occurred a few times. The chain has TRBV6-1 and TRBJ1-2, with D unresolved. This CDR3 comprises 16 residues. The germline V and J ends were trimmed by 0 bases and 0 bases, with 11 bases remaining between them. Per the germline V gene, CDR1 is MNHNS and CDR2 is SASEGT. The CDR3 coding sequence is TGTGCCAGCAGTGAAGCGTGGCCGTTAGCTAACTATGGCTACACCTTC. Encoded protein: CASSEAWPLANYGYTF.

This clonotype was seen repeatedly, ten times or more. The rearrangement links TRBV5-1 to TRBJ2-2; TRBD1 is a possible D gene (5 bases). The V end lost 4 bases, the J end lost 4 bases, and 17 bases lay between the germline ends. The length of the CDR3 is 16 residues. Germline V gives CDR1 SGHRS, CDR2 YFSETQ. CDR3 protein: CASSDTRVISTGELFF. CDR3 nucleotide sequence: TGCGCCAGCAGCGATACCAGGGTGATTAGCACCGGGGAGCTGTTTTTT.

J is TRBJ2-5 and V is TRBV27; 10 positions agree with TRBD1. The CDR3 consists of 14 residues. The germline gives CDR1 MNHEY, CDR2 SMNVEV (reference sequence). With 5 bases clipped from V and 5 bases from J, the junction kept 5 bases outside the gene matches. CDR3 DNA: TGTGCCAGCAGTCAGTGGACAGGGGGGGAGACCCAGTACTTC. Residues: CASSQWTGGETQYF.

This clonotype was counted a few times. In DNA form, the CDR3 reads TGCGCCAGCAGCGTTGCCGGGACAGGGGGCAATGAGCAGTTCTTC. It yields the protein CASSVAGTGGNEQFF. V usage is TRBV5-1 and J usage is TRBJ2-1, with 11 nucleotides matching TRBD1. V shed 4 bases and J 6 bases; nucleotides not matched to a gene: 6. The length of the CDR3 is 15 residues. CDR1 is SGHRS, CDR2 YFSETQ, per germline.

In this sample, this clonotype turned up a few times. The chain combines TRBV20-1 with TRBJ1-5, with 8 bases identical to TRBD1. In germline, CDR1 is DFQATT, CDR2 SNEGSKA (reference sequence). This CDR3 is 15 amino acids long. Losses at the gene ends were 3 bases for V and 2 bases for J; bases not matched to a gene: 6. The CDR3 DNA is TGCAGTGCTAGTTCCCCGGGACAGGGCAATCAGCCCCAGCATTTT. This sequence encodes CSASSPGQGNQPQHF.

The gene calls are TRBV19 and TRBJ2-3, with a possible D match to TRBD2 (6 bases). The CDR3 is made up of 13 amino acids. Germline V gene sequence: CDR1 LNHDA, CDR2 SQIVND (reference sequence). Trimming took off 7 bases at V and 2 bases at J, with 10 bases between the two ends. CDR3 protein: CASKEGNTDTQYF. As DNA, the CDR3 is TGTGCCAGTAAGGAGGGGAACACAGATACGCAGTATTTT.

This clonotype was seen a few times. The genes are TRBV5-5 and TRBJ2-7, with TRBD2 matching 7 bases. Germline trimming cut 0 bases from V and 2 bases from J; bases unmatched to any gene: 14. The CDR3 contains 18 residues. Germline V CDR1 and CDR2: SGHKS, YYEKEE (reference sequence). In nucleotides, the CDR3 is TGTGCCAGCAGCTTGGGATCGGGGAGGGGCGAAATGGCCTACGAGCAGTACTTC. Encoded protein: CASSLGSGRGEMAYEQYF.

J is TRBJ2-1 and V is TRBV7-9, with 8 bases identical to TRBD1. Looked up from germline, CDR1 is SEHNR and CDR2 is FQNEAQ (reference sequence). The length of the CDR3 is 15 residues. The V and J ends lost 5 bases and 7 bases, in that order; junction bases with no gene match: 10. CDR3 in amino acids: CASSPGQGARNEQFF. The CDR3 nucleotides are TGTGCCAGCAGCCCGGGGCAGGGGGCGCGAAATGAGCAGTTCTTC.

The rearrangement joins TRBV29-1 to TRBJ1-5; D is perhaps TRBD1 (6 bases). Trimming shortened V by 4 bases and J by 3 bases, and 13 bases separated the two germline ends. This CDR3 has 14 amino acids. In germline, CDR1 is SQVTM, CDR2 ANQGSEA. The CDR3: CSVGVGGANQPQHF. CDR3 DNA: TGCAGCGTTGGGGTCGGGGGGGCCAATCAGCCCCAGCATTTT.

J is TRBJ1-1 and V is TRBV20-1; 7 nucleotides align to TRBD1. Germline CDR1 and CDR2: DFQATT and SNEGSKA (reference sequence). The CDR3 is 12 amino acids. CDR3 amino acids: CSTRQGETEAFF. The DNA of the CDR3 is TGCAGCACGAGACAGGGAGAAACTGAAGCTTTCTTT.

The genes are TRBV3-1 and TRBJ2-1; 11 nucleotides agree with TRBD2. Germline lookup yields CDR1 LGHDT and CDR2 YNNKEL (reference sequence). V dropped 1 base and J dropped 7; count of bases not matched to a gene: 6. The CDR3 covers 16 residues. CDR3 nucleotide sequence: TGTGCCAGCAGCCAAGTACCGGGACTAGCGGTAAATGAGCAGTTCTTC. As protein: CASSQVPGLAVNEQFF.

The chain carries TRBV29-1 and TRBJ1-1; 9 bases map to TRBD1. The CDR3 extends over 14 amino acids. Trimming took 4 bases from V and 4 from J; bases not matched to a gene: 7. The germline gives CDR1 SQVTM, CDR2 ANQGSEA. The CDR3 is CSVVGTGKGTEAFF. The CDR3 bases are TGCAGCGTTGTCGGGACAGGGAAAGGCACTGAAGCTTTCTTT.

CDR3 loop: CASSRGQGRNEQFF. Here the CDR3 DNA reads TGTGCCAGCAGCAGGGGACAGGGAAGGAATGAGCAGTTCTTC. The chain links TRBV21-1 to TRBJ2-1; TRBD1 is the table's D call, not checked against the DNA. TRBV21-1 represents a pseudogene. The CDR3 is 14 amino acids.

The V call is TRBV7-2, the J call TRBJ2-3, with 11 bases aligning to TRBD2. The CDR3 totals 17 residues. In germline, CDR1 is SGHTA, CDR2 FQGNSA. V trimming: 5 bases; J trimming: 2 bases; junction bases outside the gene matches: 9. CDR3 protein: CASSPSLLAGATDTQYF. The CDR3 DNA reads TGTGCCAGCAGCCCCTCCCTACTAGCGGGAGCCACAGATACGCAGTATTTT.

This clonotype was detected only a few times. The chain couples TRBV20-1 to TRBJ2-1, with TRBD2 identical over 7 bases. Germline assignment: CDR1 DFQATT and CDR2 SNEGSKA (reference sequence). The CDR3 loop spans 15 amino acids. The junction had 12 bases not matched to a gene; V was cut back by 6 bases and J by 4 bases. The DNA of the CDR3 is TGCAGTGCAAAAGTCGCCGCGGGAGCGTACAATGAGCAGTTCTTC. Translation gives CSAKVAAGAYNEQFF.

This clonotype was seen more than once but under ten times. This chain uses TRBV5-1 with TRBJ2-7; TRBD2 matches at 10 bases. The J segment lost 4 bases and the V segment lost 2 bases, leaving 9 bases of the junction unmatched. Germline CDR1 and CDR2: SGHRS and YFSETQ. This CDR3 is 16 amino acids long. The CDR3 reads CASSLRSGRARYEQYF. Written as DNA, the CDR3 is TGCGCCAGCAGCTTAAGGAGCGGGAGGGCCAGGTACGAGCAGTACTTC.

CDR3 in DNA: TGTGCCAGCAGCCCGAGGTTGTTACAGGGGGATGGCTACACCTTC. Protein product: CASSPRLLQGDGYTF. This chain connects TRBV11-2 to TRBJ1-2, with 8 bases matching TRBD1. Germline CDR1 is SGHAT and CDR2 is FQNNGV. J gave up 6 bases and V 5 bases, and 11 bases lay outside the gene matches. This CDR3 is built from 15 residues.

This clonotype was counted a few times. V and J are TRBV6-6 and TRBJ2-1; no clear D. CDR1 and CDR2 from the germline V gene are MNHNY and SVGAGI (reference sequence). V was clipped by 0 bases and J by 10 bases, with 7 bases between them. There are 12 residues in the CDR3. The CDR3 reads CASSYSQEEQFF. CDR3 nucleotides: TGTGCCAGCAGTTACTCCCAGGAGGAGCAGTTCTTC.